A single T cell receptor beta chain is shown here with its context. These data belong to a study of blood T cell repertoires in COVID-19. Study at large: The United States, Italy and Spain provided the acute and convalescent COVID-19 samples. The analysed material was cDNA or gDNA that came from T cells, B-cell-depleted T cells, or PBMCs.

Methods used by the authors: Estimation of nucleated cell counts was performed using reference gene primer amplification. This table comes from immunoSEQ multiplex PCR, and its TCRdb copy is limited to in-frame clones, with some not included. The V and J calls and clone size were taken over from that table, and D and trimming were inferred from the DNA. The sample holds tens of thousands of clones; around 80% are singletons and the top ten take about 31%. The CDR3 has 15 amino acids. CDR1 is SEHNR and CDR2 is FQNEAQ in the germline V gene (reference sequence). The V and J ends lost 1 base and 7 bases, in that order; junction bases with no gene match: 8.

The receptor comes from a woman aged 80 or older with acute or convalescent COVID-19. The rearrangement uses TRBV7-9 and TRBJ2-7; 9 nucleotides line up with TRBD1. What was sequenced was peripheral blood. In DNA form, the CDR3 reads TGTGCCAGCAGCTTAGGACAGGGGGTATTGGAGGAGCAGTACTTC. It translates to CASSLGQGVLEEQYF.